This T cell receptor beta chain is drawn from a study of Ad26.COV2.S vaccination and SARS-CoV-2 variants. The overall study: Ad26.COV2.S, an intramuscular injection, was given once or twice 56 days apart.

This CDR3 is 14 amino acids long. Trimming at V came to 7 bases and at J to 4 bases, leaving 9 bases not matched to a gene. The germline V gene encodes CDR1 SNHLY and CDR2 FYNNEI. As for treatment: some 19 received Ad26.COV2.S at low or high dose, single or two shots; about 5 received placebo; per-sample allocation not given. Samples were taken on day 63 after the first vaccine or placebo injection. It was Wuhan-strain SARS-CoV-2 spike that the Ad26 vaccine vector expressed. With respect to this clone: The antigen remains unidentified.

Assay used: immunoSEQ multiplex PCR; TCRdb lists only in-frame clones, some missing. This sample carries hundreds of thousands of clones, more than 80% of them seen once, and the ten largest clones take about 1.5%. Findings and limits, study-wide: Total responses of T cells may have been underestimated by the analyses of TCR breadth and depth.

The chain has TRBV2 and TRBJ1-2, with 7 bases aligning to TRBD1. The origin of this receptor is a person between 18 and 65 years old who received the Ad26.COV2.S COVID-19 vaccine or a placebo. The specimen comprised peripheral blood, sampled in a trial of Ad26.COV2.S vaccine versus placebo. Written as DNA, the CDR3 is TGTGCCAGCATGACCACAGGGGAACTCTATGGCTACACCTTC. This gives the protein CASMTTGELYGYTF.